This entry is about one T cell receptor (beta chain). TCRdb keeps only in-frame clones here, not all; method: immunoSEQ multiplex PCR. Of around 560,000 clones detected, 90% to 95% appear once; the ten largest clones hold about 0.11%. Cells designated naive CD8 were CD45RO-negative and were positively selected for CCR7, with terminally differentiated effector memory CD45RA+ cells excluded. V was clipped by 1 base and J by 7 bases, with 10 bases between them. The length of the CDR3 is 13 residues. The germline V gene encodes CDR1 MGHRA and CDR2 YSYEKL. This sample stems from a study of shared clonotypes between healthy human individuals. Background on the study: Three plates each covered CD4 naive and memory; CD8 naive two, CD8 memory one.

The sequenced material came from naive CD8+ T cells sorted from blood. This clonotype originated in a woman in her 30s in good health. V and J are TRBV4-1 and TRBJ2-5; unclear D gene. The CDR3 coding sequence is TGCGCCAGCAGCCAAGCACCATTCGGGACCCAGTACTTC. Translated: CASSQAPFGTQYF.